This T cell receptor (beta chain) was recovered during a study of blood T cell repertoires in COVID-19. Study summary: The cDNA or gDNA used as material had been derived from T cells, B-cell-depleted T cells, or PBMCs.

In the study's own analysis: Reference gene primer amplification yielded estimated nucleated cell counts. Clones were read by immunoSEQ multiplex PCR, and TCRdb kept only the in-frame ones, dropping some. V and J calls plus clone size are reproduced from that table; the DNA served to infer D and trimming. The sample includes 150,000 to 170,000 clones, 78% seen only once; the top ten take about 1.8%. V lost 7 bases, J lost 6 bases, and 8 bases stayed unmatched. Germline values: CDR1 SNHLY, CDR2 FYNNEI. CDR3 length equals 15 residues. Sequenced: peripheral blood. This sequence originates from a man older than 75 with acute or convalescent COVID-19. The chain carries TRBV2 and TRBJ2-1; TRBD1 matches at 11 bases. The CDR3 is CASKARDRGGNEQFF. CDR3 nucleotides: TGTGCCAGCAAAGCCCGGGACAGGGGGGGCAATGAGCAGTTCTTC.